Sequencing of this T cell receptor beta chain was carried out in a study of a mutant IDH1 vaccine in newly diagnosed glioma. Study in general: The treated population exhibited a male proportion of about 60%, a female proportion of 37.5%, and a mean age of about 40 years. Standard pretreatment was either radiotherapy, temozolomide, or, for most, radiochemotherapy with temozolomide.

Produced via immunoSEQ multiplex PCR; TCRdb's table is partial and in-frame only. The profile shows about 50,000 clones, about three quarters of them singletons. Details on this clone: What it binds is unknown.

The germline V and J ends were trimmed by 5 bases and 4 bases, with 14 bases remaining between them. CDR1 SEHNR and CDR2 FQNEAQ come from the germline V gene (reference sequence). The CDR3 has 14 amino acids. The time point denotes: week 35, safety follow-up. Every single dose of the vaccine, 300 ug of mutant IDH1 20-mer peptide, came with topical imiquimod. Each tumor in the donors was a new WHO grade 3 or 4 astrocytoma, IDH1-mutant and ATRX-lost. The input for sequencing was PBMCs, taken from a glioma patient whose treatment included an IDH1 peptide vaccine. The V and J genes are TRBV7-9 and TRBJ1-2; weak D call: TRBD1 (6 bases). The clonotype was recovered from a man aged 40-55 years with glioma. The CDR3 is CASSADRRSYGYTF. Written as DNA, the CDR3 is TGTGCCAGCAGCGCAGACAGGAGGAGCTATGGCTACACCTTC.